The 13 T cell receptor beta chains presented below share a single source sample, sequenced in a study of T cells in Graves' hyperthyroidism and ophthalmopathy. Regions amplified from RNA transcripts were the TCR beta CDR3 regions. Primed by the HTBI set, a first-round RT-PCR was run on the TCR CDR3. TCRdb reprocessed the multiplex PCR reads via MiXCR and lists one record per CDR3 protein. The sample has 500,000 to 750,000 distinct CDR3 sequences, approximately 14% seen once. Source material: blood. These receptors all come from a woman aged 25-40 years with Graves' hyperthyroidism.

The chain combines TRBV6-2 or TRBV6-3 with TRBJ1-6, with D tentatively TRBD1 (6 bases). The germline gives CDR1 MNHEY, CDR2 SVGEGT. CDR3 length: 16 amino acids. V shed 2 bases and J shed 7 bases, with 15 bases lying between them. The CDR3 DNA reads TGTGCCAGCAGTTACACGAACAGGGTTGGAAATTCACCCCTCCACTTT. It encodes CASSYTNRVGNSPLHF.

This clonotype was recorded at least ten times. The genes are TRBV6-1 and TRBJ2-1; 7 bases are shared with TRBD1. The junction had 14 bases not matched to a gene; V was cut back by 8 bases and J by 4 bases. CDR1 and CDR2 from the germline V gene are MNHNS and SASEGT. The CDR3 runs 16 residues. The CDR3, as DNA: TGTGCCAGCTTCCCAGCGTGGACAGGTCTATACAATGAGCAGTTCTTC. This translates into CASFPAWTGLYNEQFF.

This clonotype appeared a few times. An end of the junction differs from the germline gene, which may be a read error. V usage is TRBV28 and J usage is TRBJ2-2, with no clear D. This CDR3 spans 12 amino acids. Germline V gene data show CDR1 as MDHEN and CDR2 as SYDVKM. CDR3 nucleotides: TGTGCCAGCAGTATTAGGACCGGCGAGCTGTTTTTT. Translating it yields CASSIRTGELFF.

This clonotype appeared a few times. The V and J genes are TRBV27 and TRBJ2-1; D is unclear. Looked up from germline, CDR1 is MNHEY and CDR2 is SMNVEV (reference sequence). V lost 1 base, J lost 9 bases, and 10 bases lay in between. This CDR3 comprises 13 residues. CDR3 sequence reads: CASSLFAGGEQFF. The DNA of the CDR3 is TGTGCCAGCAGTTTATTTGCTGGCGGTGAGCAGTTCTTC.

This clonotype was seen at least ten times. The gene calls are TRBV12-3 or TRBV12-4 and TRBJ2-3, with TRBD2 identical over 7 bases. Trimming removed 1 base from V and 4 bases from J; junction bases left unmatched: 17. This CDR3 contains 19 residues. The CDR3 here is CASSLGRRGRGREADTQYF. CDR3 DNA: TGTGCCAGCAGTTTAGGACGGCGGGGGAGGGGAAGAGAAGCAGATACGCAGTATTTT.

This clonotype was counted at least ten times. The genes are TRBV14 and TRBJ2-7; 7 bases map to TRBD1. Germline CDR1 reads SGHDN; CDR2 reads FVKESK. V lost 0 bases and J lost 3; bases outside the gene matches: 2. CDR3 length: 14 residues. The CDR3 bases are TGTGCCAGCAGCCAAGAGTGGGACAGCTACGAGCAGTACTTC. This translates into CASSQEWDSYEQYF. Complete variable domain (other parts from reference TRBV14 and TRBJ2-7): EAGVTQFPSHSVIEKGQTVTLRCDPISGHDNLYWYRRVMGKEIKFLLHFVKESKQDESGMPNNRFLAERTGGTYSTLKVQPAELEDSGVYFCASSQEWDSYEQYFGPGTRLTVT.

This clonotype has a count of ten or more. The CDR3 is CASSSTEGLYSNQPQHF. The CDR3 DNA reads TGTGCCAGCAGTTCGACAGAGGGCTTATATAGCAATCAGCCCCAGCATTTT. This sequence joins TRBV6-2 or TRBV6-3 and TRBJ1-5; a weak D match, TRBD1 (5 bases). The CDR3 consists of 17 residues. Trimming stripped 4 bases from V and 0 bases from J, with 16 bases between. Germline lookup yields CDR1 MNHEY and CDR2 SVGEGT.

Worth noting for this clonotype: As the CDR3 is not closed by the conserved phenylalanine or tryptophan, this likely results from a read error. V usage is TRBV7-2 and J usage is TRBJ2-7, with D possibly TRBD2 on 5 matching bases. Germline values: CDR1 SGHTA, CDR2 FQGNSA. Trimming pared 5 bases from V and 3 bases from J, leaving 11 bases between. This CDR3 contains 13 residues. The CDR3 nucleotides read TGTGCCAGCAGCCGGGGAGTTGGCTACGAGCAGTACCTC. Amino acids: CASSRGVGYEQYL.

The chain joins TRBV20-1 to TRBJ2-7; TRBD2 is a possible D gene (6 bases). The CDR3 totals 13 residues. Looked up from germline, CDR1 is DFQATT and CDR2 is SNEGSKA (reference sequence). Trimming removed 6 bases at V and 4 bases at J, with 16 bases between. DNA of the CDR3: TGCAGTGCCCCGAGTGCTAGCGCGTACGAGCAGTACTTC. Its translation: CSAPSASAYEQYF.

The V and J genes are TRBV2 and TRBJ1-2; D not certain. Germline assignment: CDR1 SNHLY and CDR2 FYNNEI. V shed 4 bases and J shed 9 bases, with 3 bases lying between them. CDR3 length: 9 residues. CDR3 region: CASSGSYTF. DNA for the CDR3: TGTGCCAGCAGTGGTAGCTACACCTTC.

Ten or more counts support this clonotype. The gene calls are TRBV3-1 and TRBJ1-3; D call uncertain. Germline V lookup: CDR1 LGHDT, CDR2 YNNKEL (reference sequence). The CDR3 length is 17 residues. Trimming pared 0 bases from V and 2 bases from J, leaving 14 bases between. The CDR3 region has the DNA TGTGCCAGCAGCCAAGAAGGTATTCAGACCGCTGGAAACACCATATATTTT. It translates to CASSQEGIQTAGNTIYF. Based on the CDR3 plus reference TRBV3-1 and TRBJ1-3, the full variable domain is DTAVSQTPKYLVTQMGNDKSIKCEQNLGHDTMYWYKQDSKKFLKIMFSYNNKELIINETVPNRFSPKSPDKAHLNLHINSLELGDSAVYFCASSQEGIQTAGNTIYFGEGSWLTVV.

This clonotype was counted between two and nine times. This chain uses TRBV4-1 with TRBJ1-3; D is ambiguous. The CDR3 is made up of 16 amino acids. The germline gives CDR1 MGHRA, CDR2 YSYEKL. Trimming took 1 base from V and 0 from J, leaving 10 bases between them. In DNA, the CDR3 is TGCGCCAGCAGCCAAGTCGCAGGATACTCTGGAAACACCATATATTTT. Amino acid sequence: CASSQVAGYSGNTIYF.

This rearrangement joins TRBV25-1 to TRBJ2-1; 12 bases are shared with TRBD2. In germline, CDR1 is MGHDK, CDR2 SYGVNS. The CDR3 is made up of 16 amino acids. Trimming took 6 bases from V and 3 from J; bases not matched to a gene: 6. The CDR3 nucleotides are TGTGCCAGCAGAGCTAGCGGGAGGGCCCTCTACAATGAGCAGTTCTTC. This gives the protein CASRASGRALYNEQFF.